Described below is a single T cell receptor beta chain sequence and its context. As processed by the authors: It was from reference gene primer amplification that nucleated cell counts were estimated. This table comes from immunoSEQ multiplex PCR, and its TCRdb copy is limited to in-frame clones, with some not included. That table is the source of V, J and clone size, and D and trimming were worked out from the DNA. The sample includes about 98,000 clones, about 80% of them seen just once. The data stem from a study of blood T cell repertoires in COVID-19. Study information: The study drew acute and convalescent COVID-19 samples from the United States, Italy and Spain. Sample material is recorded as cDNA or gDNA derived from T cells, B-cell-depleted T cells, or PBMCs.

The sample taken for sequencing was peripheral blood. The receptor was isolated from a man between 65 and 80 years old with active or convalescent COVID-19.

CDR3: CASSLSIGTSYEKLFF. CDR3 sequence (DNA): TGTGCCAGCAGCCTATCAATCGGGACATCGTATGAAAAACTGTTTTTT. This chain joins TRBV4-2 and TRBJ1-4; maybe TRBD1 (6 bases). Germline lookup yields CDR1 LGHNA and CDR2 YNFKEQ. The CDR3 sequence is 16 residues long. Trimming stripped 4 bases from V and 6 bases from J, with 18 bases between.